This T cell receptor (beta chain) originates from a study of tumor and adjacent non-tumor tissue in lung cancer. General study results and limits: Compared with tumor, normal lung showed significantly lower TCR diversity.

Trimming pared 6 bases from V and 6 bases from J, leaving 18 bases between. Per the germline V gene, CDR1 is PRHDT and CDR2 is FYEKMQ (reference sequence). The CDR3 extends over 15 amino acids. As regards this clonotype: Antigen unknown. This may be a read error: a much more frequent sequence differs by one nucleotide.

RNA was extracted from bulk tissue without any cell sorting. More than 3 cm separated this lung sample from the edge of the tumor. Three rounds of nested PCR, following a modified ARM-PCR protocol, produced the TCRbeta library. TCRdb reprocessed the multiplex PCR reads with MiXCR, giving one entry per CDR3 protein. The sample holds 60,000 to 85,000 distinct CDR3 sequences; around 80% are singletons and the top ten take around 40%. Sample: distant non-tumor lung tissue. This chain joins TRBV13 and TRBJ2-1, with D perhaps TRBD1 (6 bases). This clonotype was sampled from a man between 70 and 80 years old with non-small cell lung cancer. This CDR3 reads CASSYRVIKLNEQFF. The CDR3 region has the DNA TGTGCCAGCAGTTACAGGGTGATCAAGCTCAATGAGCAGTTCTTC.